The next 30 T cell receptor beta chains were all read from a single sample in a study of cytomegalovirus exposure and HLA in healthy donors. The PCR employed 60 Vbeta primers together with 13 Jbeta primers. The repertoire was sequenced with immunoSEQ multiplex PCR; TCRdb's copy has only in-frame clones and lacks some. Here the sample spans some 150,000 clones, almost 80% being singletons. Sequencing input: PBMCs. The receptors come from a woman aged 45 to 65 in good health and CMV-seronegative.

The gene calls are TRBV5-1 and TRBJ1-5; no definite D call. V was clipped by 4 bases and J by 0 bases, with 32 bases between them. The CDR3 spans 22 residues. Germline V CDR1 and CDR2: SGHRS, YFSETQ. The DNA of the CDR3 is TGCGCCAGCAGCCCGACGTCCGGTTACAGTCACCCCGCGATGGATAGCAATCAGCCCCAGCATTTT. It yields the protein CASSPTSGYSHPAMDSNQPQHF. The whole variable domain, filled in from reference TRBV5-1 and TRBJ1-5, reads KAGVTQTPRYLIKTRGQQVTLSCSPISGHRSVSWYQQTPGQGLQFLFEYFSETQRNKGNFPGRFSGRQFSNSRSEMNVSTLELGDSALYLCASSPTSGYSHPAMDSNQPQHFGDGTRLSIL.

The V call is TRBV5-4, the J call TRBJ2-1, with TRBD2 matching over 11 bases. Germline V CDR1 and CDR2: SGHNT, YYREEE (reference sequence). The CDR3 extends over 15 amino acids. Losses at the gene ends were 4 bases for V and 4 bases for J; bases not matched to a gene: 4. The CDR3 nucleotides are TGTGCCAGCAGCAGTAGCGGGAGGGGGTACAATGAGCAGTTCTTC. Translated: CASSSSGRGYNEQFF.

This clone was observed a handful of times. The gene calls are TRBV5-1 and TRBJ2-2; 7 positions match TRBD2. The CDR3 contains 16 residues. Germline CDR1 SGHRS, CDR2 YFSETQ. The V segment lost 0 bases and the J segment 3 bases; nucleotides outside the gene matches: 5. As DNA, the CDR3 is TGCGCCAGCAGCTTGGGCGTCCTAGCGGACACCGGGGAGCTGTTTTTT. Translating gives CASSLGVLADTGELFF. Full variable domain (rest looked up from reference TRBV5-1 and TRBJ2-2): KAGVTQTPRYLIKTRGQQVTLSCSPISGHRSVSWYQQTPGQGLQFLFEYFSETQRNKGNFPGRFSGRQFSNSRSEMNVSTLELGDSALYLCASSLGVLADTGELFFGEGSRLTVL.

This chain uses TRBV5-6 with TRBJ2-7, with 11 bases lining up with TRBD2. Per the germline V gene, CDR1 is SGHDT and CDR2 is YYEEEE. V lost 4 bases and J lost 2; bases outside the gene matches: 8. The CDR3 length is 16 residues. The CDR3, as DNA: TGTGCCAGCAGCGTATCAAGACTAGCGGGGACCTACGAGCAGTACTTC. The encoded protein is CASSVSRLAGTYEQYF.

The rearrangement joins TRBV16 to TRBJ1-2, with 12 bases aligning to TRBD1. The ends lost 4 bases at V and 5 bases at J; junction bases unmatched: 5. The CDR3 contains 15 residues. Germline V lookup: CDR1 KGHSY, CDR2 FQNENV. CDR3 residues: CASSPRDRGQYGYTF. CDR3 in DNA: TGTGCCAGCAGCCCCCGGGACAGGGGGCAATATGGCTACACCTTC.

The rearrangement joins TRBV7-9 to TRBJ1-1; a weak D match, TRBD1 (6 bases). V was pared by 4 bases and J by 4 bases, with 10 bases between. The V gene's germline CDR1 is SEHNR and CDR2 FQNEAQ (reference sequence). The CDR3 contains 13 residues. The DNA of the CDR3 is TGTGCCAGCAGCTGGGAGGGGGGCACTGAAGCTTTCTTT. Translated, it gives CASSWEGGTEAFF.

This clone has a handful of counts. The V gene is TRBV5-1, the J gene TRBJ2-7, with TRBD1 matching over 8 bases. This CDR3 comprises 15 residues. Germline V CDR1 and CDR2: SGHRS, YFSETQ. The junction had 7 bases not matched to a gene; V was cut back by 3 bases and J by 2 bases. The CDR3 spells CASSWTGTNPYEQYF. The CDR3 DNA reads TGCGCCAGCAGCTGGACAGGGACGAATCCCTACGAGCAGTACTTC.

This chain uses TRBV27 with TRBJ1-1; 7 nucleotides line up with TRBD1. The germline CDR1 and CDR2 sequences are MNHEY and SMNVEV (reference sequence). This CDR3 is 14 amino acids long. With V trimmed by 5 bases and J by 1 base, 4 bases remained unmatched. The CDR3 reads CASSIRTGNTEAFF. CDR3 coding DNA: TGTGCCAGCAGTATTCGGACAGGGAACACTGAAGCTTTCTTT.

The genes are TRBV7-9 and TRBJ2-5, with D unresolved. The CDR3 runs to 12 residues. Per the germline V gene, CDR1 is SEHNR and CDR2 is FQNEAQ (reference sequence). V was cut by 5 bases and J by 1 base, with 5 bases left in between. The CDR3 protein is CASSPPQETQYF. The CDR3 bases are TGTGCCAGCAGCCCTCCCCAAGAGACCCAGTACTTC.

This clone was counted only a few times. J is TRBJ1-1 and V is TRBV5-1; 7 bases map to TRBD1. V lost 2 bases to trimming and J lost 3 bases; unmatched junction nucleotides: 4. CDR3 length: 14 amino acids. CDR1 and CDR2 (germline): SGHRS, YFSETQ. DNA for the CDR3: TGCGCCAGCAGCTTTAATACAGGGGACACTGAAGCTTTCTTT. Amino acid sequence: CASSFNTGDTEAFF.

This sequence joins TRBV9 and TRBJ2-7; 9 bases are a match to TRBD2. CDR1 is SGDLS, CDR2 YYNGEE, per germline. Unmatched junction bases numbered 13, after V lost 2 bases and J lost 4 bases. This CDR3 contains 17 residues. CDR3 in amino acids: CASSVGQRLAEVYEQYF. CDR3 bases: TGTGCCAGCAGCGTCGGACAACGACTAGCGGAGGTATACGAGCAGTACTTC.

CDR3 nucleotide sequence: TGTGCCAGCAGCGGCCTGGGGGACAGCATTTACAATGAGCAGTTCTTC. It encodes CASSGLGDSIYNEQFF. The genes are TRBV21-1 and TRBJ2-1; whether TRBD1, the table's D call, matches the DNA was not checked. TRBV21-1 is flagged as a pseudogene. The CDR3 spans 16 residues.

This clone was found a few times. The chain carries TRBV23-1 and TRBJ2-1, with a weak D call TRBD2 (6 bases). TRBV23-1 is an ORF, and what it does is uncertain. The CDR3 runs 23 residues. V was pared by 6 bases and J by 0 bases, with 36 bases between. CDR3 protein: CASRKAYRNGTGDGSSSYNEQFF. CDR3 DNA: TGCGCCAGCAGGAAAGCCTACAGGAACGGGACTGGAGATGGGTCAAGCTCCTACAATGAGCAGTTCTTC.

This clone is a singleton in its sample. The chain links TRBV7-9 to TRBJ2-3, with TRBD2 matching 10 bases. Germline CDR1 and CDR2: SEHNR and FQNEAQ (reference sequence). The V and J ends lost 5 bases and 2 bases, in that order; junction bases with no gene match: 7. CDR3 length: 16 amino acids. The CDR3 nucleotides are TGTGCCAGCAGCCGCGGACTAGCGGAACCCACAGATACGCAGTATTTT. Its translation is CASSRGLAEPTDTQYF.

This clone was seen more than once but under ten times. The chain links TRBV4-3 to TRBJ2-1, with 10 bases fitting TRBD1. V shed 5 bases, J shed 7 bases, and the junction held 8 bases outside the gene matches. Germline V gene lookup returns CDR1 LGHNA and CDR2 YSLEER. The CDR3 has 15 residues. The CDR3 DNA follows: TGCGCCAGCAGCGAGGGACAGGGGTTCGTAAATGAGCAGTTCTTC. Its translation is CASSEGQGFVNEQFF.

The chain has TRBV18 and TRBJ2-7; 14 bases agree with TRBD2. The CDR3 length is 18 residues. Losses at the gene ends were 2 bases for V and 2 bases for J; bases not matched to a gene: 8. Looked up from germline, CDR1 is KGHSH and CDR2 is LQKENI. The CDR3 DNA is TGTGCCAGCTCACCAGGGACTAGCGGGGGACTTCGAACCTACGAGCAGTACTTC. Its translation is CASSPGTSGGLRTYEQYF.

This clone was observed a single time. The J gene is TRBJ1-2, the V gene TRBV15, with TRBD1 matching 10 bases. J was trimmed by 6 bases and V by 5 bases; bases with no gene match: 9. The CDR3 has 15 amino acids. Germline assignment: CDR1 LNHNV and CDR2 YYDKDF (reference sequence). The CDR3 DNA is TGTGCCACCAGCCCGAGACAGGGGGCGAGTGATGGCTACACCTTC. Protein sequence: CATSPRQGASDGYTF.

The rearrangement joins TRBV9 to TRBJ2-2; TRBD2 matches 9 bases. The trim removed 4 bases at V and 6 bases at J, leaving 10 bases unmatched. The germline V gene encodes CDR1 SGDLS and CDR2 YYNGEE. The CDR3 runs 16 residues. CDR3 region: CASSLLPGLAPGELFF. The CDR3 nucleotides read TGTGCCAGCAGCCTTCTTCCGGGACTAGCTCCCGGGGAGCTGTTTTTT.

The CDR3 loop reads CARTSGGDTGELFF. DNA for the CDR3: TGCGCCAGAACTAGCGGGGGGGACACCGGGGAGCTGTTTTTT. This sequence joins TRBV23-1 and TRBJ2-2, with 13 bases fitting TRBD2. TRBV23-1 is identified as an open reading frame with a role that is uncertain. V was pared by 9 bases and J by 3 bases, with 1 base of the junction left unmatched. The CDR3 has 14 residues.

CDR3 protein: CASSFPGQGALSLNEKLFF. For the CDR3, the DNA is TGTGCCAGCAGTTTTCCGGGACAGGGGGCTTTATCCCTAAATGAAAAACTGTTTTTT. The chain combines TRBV28 with TRBJ1-4, with 12 nucleotides matching TRBD1. CDR1 is MDHEN and CDR2 is SYDVKM in the germline V gene. The CDR3 runs 19 residues. V lost 3 bases and J lost 5; bases outside the gene matches: 13.

The chain carries TRBV5-6 and TRBJ2-5, with 7 nucleotides matching TRBD1. The end of the DNA fits TRBJ2-7 better, so the J call may be wrong. This CDR3 contains 15 residues. Germline values: CDR1 SGHDT, CDR2 YYEEEE. The CDR3 here is CASSQIQGHPYEQYF. CDR3 in DNA: TGTGCCAGCAGTCAGATACAGGGGCATCCCTACGAGCAGTACTTC.

The rearrangement joins TRBV30 to TRBJ1-4; 8 nucleotides align to TRBD1. The length of the CDR3 is 14 residues. Germline values: CDR1 GTSNPN, CDR2 SVGIG (reference sequence). J lost 8 bases, V lost 6 bases, and 11 bases had no gene match. This CDR3 is CACSQGAVGEKLFF. DNA of the CDR3: TGTGCCTGCTCGCAGGGGGCAGTAGGGGAAAAACTGTTTTTT.

The chain employs TRBV28 and TRBJ2-1; 7 bases line up with TRBD2. This CDR3 is 14 amino acids long. The germline gives CDR1 MDHEN, CDR2 SYDVKM. V was pared by 6 bases and J by 5 bases, with 7 bases of the junction left unmatched. The CDR3 is CASRPLGGNNEQFF. In DNA, the CDR3 is TGTGCCAGCAGGCCGTTGGGGGGGAACAATGAGCAGTTCTTC. The variable domain in full, with the rest retrieved from reference TRBV28 and TRBJ2-1, is DVKVTQSSRYLVKRTGEKVFLECVQDMDHENMFWYRQDPGLGLRLIYFSYDVKMKEKGDIPEGYSVSREKKERFSLILESASTNQTSMYLCASRPLGGNNEQFFGPGTRLTVL.

The V call is TRBV4-3, the J call TRBJ2-4; 7 bases are shared with TRBD1. Germline V gene data show CDR1 as LGHNA and CDR2 as YSLEER. The V gene end was trimmed by 0 bases and the J gene end by 3 bases; junction bases not matched to a gene: 8. The CDR3 has 17 amino acids. The CDR3 reads CASSQDPRGTGKNIQYF. In nucleotides, the CDR3 is TGCGCCAGCAGCCAAGATCCCAGGGGGACCGGCAAAAACATTCAGTACTTC.

The chain is built from TRBV7-9 and TRBJ2-7; no reliable D call. CDR3 length: 15 residues. Germline lookup yields CDR1 SEHNR and CDR2 FQNEAQ (reference sequence). Trimming cost V 0 bases and J 7 bases, with 16 bases left between them. The CDR3 is CASSLAGPSGLEQYF. The CDR3 DNA reads as TGTGCCAGCAGCTTAGCAGGTCCATCAGGATTAGAGCAGTACTTC.

The chain links TRBV18 to TRBJ1-1; D gene ambiguous. V shed 3 bases and J shed 3 bases, with 14 bases lying between them. The CDR3 length is 15 residues. Germline CDR1 is KGHSH and CDR2 is LQKENI. CDR3 loop: CASSPLEGSYTEAFF. In DNA, the CDR3 is TGTGCCAGCTCACCTCTCGAGGGCTCCTACACTGAAGCTTTCTTT. Combining the CDR3 with reference TRBV18 and TRBJ1-1 gives the whole variable domain NAGVMQNPRHLVRRRGQEARLRCSPMKGHSHVYWYRQLPEEGLKFMVYLQKENIIDESGMPKERFSAEFPKEGPSILRIQQVVRGDSAAYFCASSPLEGSYTEAFFGQGTRLTVV.

This clone was observed once. The rearrangement joins TRBV28 to TRBJ2-7, with 9 bases matching TRBD1. Germline V gene lookup returns CDR1 MDHEN and CDR2 SYDVKM. This CDR3 comprises 17 residues. The V and J ends lost 2 bases and 6 bases, in that order; junction bases with no gene match: 14. The CDR3: CASSLLSGQGNWVEQYF. CDR3 bases: TGTGCCAGCAGTTTACTCTCCGGACAGGGGAACTGGGTCGAGCAGTACTTC.

This chain links TRBV7-9 with TRBJ1-5, with D perhaps TRBD1 (5 bases). CDR1 SEHNR and CDR2 FQNEAQ come from the germline V gene (reference sequence). The CDR3 contains 13 residues. V dropped 2 bases and J dropped 4 bases, with 6 bases sitting between them. The CDR3 reads CASSLPGNQPQHF. In DNA, the CDR3 is TGTGCCAGCAGCTTACCAGGGAATCAGCCCCAGCATTTT.

This chain links TRBV25-1 with TRBJ2-3, with a weak D call TRBD2 (5 bases). Germline lookup yields CDR1 MGHDK and CDR2 SYGVNS. Trimming left V 5 bases short and J 3 bases short, with 9 bases between. This CDR3 is 13 amino acids long. CDR3 coding DNA: TGTGCCAGCAGTAGACGGACTACAGATACGCAGTATTTT. This encodes CASSRRTTDTQYF.

This chain connects TRBV11-3 to TRBJ1-1, with D perhaps matching TRBD1 (6 bases). The CDR3 has 14 residues. Trimming stripped 3 bases from V and 3 bases from J, with 11 bases between. CDR1 and CDR2 (germline): SGHNT, YENEEA. CDR3 DNA sequence: TGTGCCAGCAGCTTGGGGGCAGGGGACACTGAAGCTTTCTTT. Translating gives CASSLGAGDTEAFF.